The 3 T cell receptor beta chains below were found in one sample sequenced in a study of T cells after yellow fever vaccination. MiXCR, applied by TCRdb to the 5' RACE reads, yields one record per CDR3 protein. The table records about 68,000 distinct CDR3 sequences, over 6.5% of them present only once. Sequencing was performed on CD8+ T cells sorted from PBMCs, taken about 49 days after the first yellow fever vaccination. These receptor sequences come from a young man who received the YFV17D yellow fever vaccine.

This clonotype was detected only a few times. The CDR3 reads CASSPLGGEGTEAFF. In DNA, the CDR3 is TGCGCCAGCAGCCCACTGGGGGGAGAGGGCACTGAAGCTTTCTTT. The chain links TRBV5-1 to TRBJ1-1; D possibly corresponds to TRBD1 (5 bases). Germline assignment: CDR1 SGHRS and CDR2 YFSETQ. V lost 4 bases and J 4 bases, leaving 17 bases between the germline ends. CDR3 length: 15 residues.

At least ten counts were recorded for this clonotype. The chain employs TRBV4-2 and TRBJ2-1, with D perhaps TRBD2 (5 bases). The germline V gene has CDR1 LGHNA and CDR2 YNFKEQ. V was clipped by 4 bases and J by 8 bases, with 18 bases between them. The CDR3 has 15 amino acids. This CDR3 reads CASSPLLDWGDEQFF. The CDR3 nucleotides read TGTGCCAGCAGCCCCCTTCTGGACTGGGGAGATGAGCAGTTCTTC.

This clonotype was recorded many times. The chain links TRBV6-5 to TRBJ2-1, with TRBD2 as a possible D gene (7 bases). Germline CDR1 and CDR2: MNHEY and SVGAGI. The CDR3 consists of 14 residues. V was pared by 7 bases and J by 8 bases, with 18 bases between. Here the CDR3 reads CASKGGDWWDEQFF. As DNA, the CDR3 is TGTGCCAGCAAAGGGGGGGATTGGTGGGATGAGCAGTTCTTC.